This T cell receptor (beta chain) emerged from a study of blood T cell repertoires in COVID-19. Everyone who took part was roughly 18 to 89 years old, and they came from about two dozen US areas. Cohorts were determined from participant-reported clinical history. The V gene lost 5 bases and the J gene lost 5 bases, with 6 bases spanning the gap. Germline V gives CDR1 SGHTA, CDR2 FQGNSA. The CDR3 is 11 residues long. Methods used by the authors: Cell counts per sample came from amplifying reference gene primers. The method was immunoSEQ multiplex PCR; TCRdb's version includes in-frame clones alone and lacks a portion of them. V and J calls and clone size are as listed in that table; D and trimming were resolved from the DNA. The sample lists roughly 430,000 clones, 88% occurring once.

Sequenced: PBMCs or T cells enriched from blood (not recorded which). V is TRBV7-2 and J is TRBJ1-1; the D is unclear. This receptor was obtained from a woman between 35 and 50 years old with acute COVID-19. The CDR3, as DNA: TGTGCCAGCAGCCGGAGGACTGAAGCTTTCTTT. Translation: CASSRRTEAFF.